These T cell receptor beta chains were read from a single sample in a study of regulatory T cells. Some clones are missing from TCRdb's copy, which holds only in-frame ones; the method was immunoSEQ multiplex PCR. Of almost 30,000 clones detected, approximately 90% appear once; the ten largest clones hold under 2%. Specimen: conventional CD4+ T cells sorted from blood. These TCRs come from a person aged 18-35 years with CD3G deficiency. The CDR3 runs from the conserved cysteine through the conserved F or W. The D gene is left open where the match is weak. Expanded clones are given a class, and other clones once, few, many or no size at all.

J,V,D,size,CDR3,DNA
TRBJ1-2,TRBV10-3,NA,NA,CATVGEGRAYGYTF,TGTGCCACCGTAGGGGAAGGCCGGGCCTATGGCTACACCTTC
TRBJ1-2,TRBV28,NA,NA,CASSLKGHGYTF,TGTGCCAGCAGTTTAAAGGGGCATGGCTACACCTTC
TRBJ2-5,TRBV5-1,NA,NA,CASSLTGSGRETQYF,TGCGCCAGCAGCCTGACAGGGTCGGGGAGGGAGACCCAGTACTTC
TRBJ1-6,TRBV5-1,NA,NA,CASRWGGGGHNSPLHF,TGCGCCAGCCGGTGGGGCGGCGGGGGACATAATTCACCCCTCCACTTT
TRBJ1-1,TRBV6-1,TRBD1,NA,CASSRDRGTEAFF,TGTGCCAGCAGTCGGGACAGGGGGACTGAAGCTTTCTTT
TRBJ1-5,TRBV28,NA,NA,CASSVYSNQPQHF,TGTGCCAGCAGCGTCTATAGCAATCAGCCCCAGCATTTT
TRBJ2-7,TRBV6-1,NA,NA,CASSEPGQFPYEQYF,TGTGCCAGCAGTGAACCCGGACAGTTCCCCTACGAGCAGTACTTC
TRBJ2-1,TRBV5-1,NA,once,CASSLGSGGGAEQFF,TGCGCCAGCAGCTTGGGATCTGGTGGGGGTGCTGAGCAGTTCTTC
TRBJ1-1,TRBV5-1,NA,NA,CASSLEDRSSEAFF,TGCGCCAGCAGCTTGGAGGACAGAAGCTCTGAAGCTTTCTTT
TRBJ2-1,TRBV7-9,TRBD1,NA,CATGTGENEQFF,TGTGCCACCGGAACAGGGGAAAATGAGCAGTTCTTC
TRBJ1-5,TRBV2,NA,NA,CASSPGPFSNQPQHF,TGTGCCAGCAGTCCGGGACCCTTTAGCAATCAGCCCCAGCATTTT